The T cell receptor (beta chain) described here comes from a study of T cells in Graves' hyperthyroidism and ophthalmopathy. There are many counts of this clonotype. The junction had 18 bases not matched to a gene; V was cut back by 8 bases and J by 5 bases. Per germline, CDR1 MNHEY and CDR2 SVGEGT. This CDR3 is built from 18 residues. Amplification of TCR beta CDR3 regions was performed using RNA transcripts as template. RT-PCR in the first round (using the HTBI primer set) targeted the TCR CDR3. TCRdb independently ran MiXCR on the multiplex PCR reads; one entry per CDR3 protein. The table has under 400,000 distinct CDR3 sequences, around 18% seen once; the top ten hold less than 20%.

Sequencing was performed on blood. This sequence joins TRBV6-2 or TRBV6-3 and TRBJ2-7; TRBD2 aligns across 13 bases. The receptor was isolated from a woman aged 40-49 years with Graves' ophthalmopathy. Here the CDR3 reads CASSRLAGLAGSYNEQYF. The CDR3 DNA reads as TGTGCCAGCTCCCGGCTGGCGGGACTAGCGGGAAGTTACAACGAGCAGTACTTC.